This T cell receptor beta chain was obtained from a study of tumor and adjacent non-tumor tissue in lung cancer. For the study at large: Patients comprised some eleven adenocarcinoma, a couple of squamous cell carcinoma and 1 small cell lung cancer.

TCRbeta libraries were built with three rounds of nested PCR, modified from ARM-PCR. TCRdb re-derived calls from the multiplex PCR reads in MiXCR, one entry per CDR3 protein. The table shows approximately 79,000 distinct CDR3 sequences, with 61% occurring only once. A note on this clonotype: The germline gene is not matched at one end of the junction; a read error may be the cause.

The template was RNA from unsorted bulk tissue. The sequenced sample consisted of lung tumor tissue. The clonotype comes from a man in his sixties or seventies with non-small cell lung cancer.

For the CDR3, the DNA is TGTGCCAGCTGGCAAGGGGTCGCACTGCTCTTC. Translated, it gives CASWQGVALLF. The rearrangement joins TRBV12-3 or TRBV12-4 to TRBJ2-1; D perhaps matches TRBD1 (5 bases). This CDR3 has 11 amino acids.